Sequencing of this T cell receptor beta chain was carried out in a study of early T cells in non-severe SARS-CoV-2 infection. Study in general: Chains were unpaired, as sequencing was done on bulk RNA from unsorted whole blood. Study-wide points: A preference for anti-spike CD8 responses marked VDJdb matching, which missed private and CD4 specificities.

This clonotype was recorded many times. Its specificity is not known. This CDR3 has 16 amino acids. The V gene's germline CDR1 is MNHEY and CDR2 SVGEGT. Trimming removed 4 bases at V and 2 bases at J, with 15 bases between. Unique molecular identifier tags were affixed to discrete cDNA molecules. MiXCR, run by TCRdb on the 5' RACE reads, gives a single entry per CDR3 protein. Of approximately 47,000 distinct CDR3 sequences listed, around a tenth were seen once; the top ten hold approximately 5.3%. The clonotype comes from an adult who was a healthcare worker with PCR-confirmed SARS-CoV-2 infection or an uninfected control (not recorded which). Sample: whole blood, taken at baseline. The chain is built from TRBV6-2 or TRBV6-3 and TRBJ1-5; maybe TRBD1 (6 bases). The CDR3 DNA sequence: TGTGCCAGCAGTTGGCAAACAGGGAAGGGCAATCAGCCCCAGCATTTT. It encodes CASSWQTGKGNQPQHF.